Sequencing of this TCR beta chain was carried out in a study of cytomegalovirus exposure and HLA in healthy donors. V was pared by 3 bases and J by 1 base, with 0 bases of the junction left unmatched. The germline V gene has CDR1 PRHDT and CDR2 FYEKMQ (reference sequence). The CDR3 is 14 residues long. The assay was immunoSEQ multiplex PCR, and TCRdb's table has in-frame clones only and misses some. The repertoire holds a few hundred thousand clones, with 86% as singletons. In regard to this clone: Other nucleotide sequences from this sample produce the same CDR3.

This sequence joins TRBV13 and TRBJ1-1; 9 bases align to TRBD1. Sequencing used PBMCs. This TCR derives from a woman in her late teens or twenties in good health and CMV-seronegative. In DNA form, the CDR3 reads TGTGCCAGCAGCTTGGGACAGGGGAACACTGAAGCTTTCTTT. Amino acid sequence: CASSLGQGNTEAFF.